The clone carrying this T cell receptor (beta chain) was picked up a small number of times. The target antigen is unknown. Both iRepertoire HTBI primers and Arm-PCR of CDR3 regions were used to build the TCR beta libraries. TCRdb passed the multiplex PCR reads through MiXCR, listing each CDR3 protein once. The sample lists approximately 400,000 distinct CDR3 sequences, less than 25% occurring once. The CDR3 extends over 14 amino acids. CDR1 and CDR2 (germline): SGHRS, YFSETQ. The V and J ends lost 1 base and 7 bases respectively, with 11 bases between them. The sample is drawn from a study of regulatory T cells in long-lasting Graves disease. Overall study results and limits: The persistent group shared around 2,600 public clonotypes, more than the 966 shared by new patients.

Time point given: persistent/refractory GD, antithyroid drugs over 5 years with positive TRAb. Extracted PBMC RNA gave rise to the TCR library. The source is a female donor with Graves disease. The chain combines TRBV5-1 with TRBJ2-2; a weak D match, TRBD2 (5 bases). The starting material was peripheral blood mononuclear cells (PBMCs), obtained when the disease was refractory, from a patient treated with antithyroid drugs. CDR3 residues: CASSLMGDVGELFF. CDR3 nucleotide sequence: TGCGCCAGCAGCTTGATGGGAGATGTCGGGGAGCTGTTTTTT.